The sequence of this T cell receptor beta chain was determined in a study of beta chain features in type 1 diabetes. The entirety of the isolated RNA underwent reverse transcription, so expressed TCRB transcripts were sequenced. Libraries were prepared by immunoSEQ multiplex PCR; TCRdb keeps only in-frame clonotypes and omits some of them. This table holds about 700,000 clones, over 10% found once. Looked up from germline, CDR1 is SQVTM and CDR2 is ANQGSEA. The V end lost 1 base, the J end lost 6 bases, and 7 bases lay between the germline ends. The CDR3 sequence is 12 residues long. Turning to this clone: Its antigen remains unknown.

Notes on the study in general: Among patients with Type 1 diabetes, TCRB CDR3s were moderately but significantly shorter in every one of the four CD4+ subsets. The study found fewer insertions and more deletions at VDJ junctions in type 1 diabetes patients.

Sequencing was done on a sample of naive CD4+ T cells from blood. The receptor was isolated from a man aged 18 to 35 with type 1 diabetes. The chain couples TRBV29-1 to TRBJ1-3; no definite D call. The CDR3 is CSVEAPVNTIYF. In DNA form, the CDR3 reads TGCAGCGTTGAAGCCCCCGTAAACACCATATATTTT.